These 9 T cell receptor beta chains came from one sample sequenced in a study of Graves' ophthalmopathy and Graves' hyperthyroidism. Using RNA transcripts, the TCR beta CDR3 regions were amplified. In the first round, RT-PCR was carried out with HTBI primers, and a multiplex PCR formed the second round. Each CDR3 protein gets one entry after TCRdb re-called the multiplex PCR reads with MiXCR. Among approximately 1.2 million distinct CDR3 sequences, 35% to 45% were seen once, and the ten largest hold 11%. Source material: peripheral blood or thyroid tissue (not recorded which). All receptors derive from an adult man with Graves' hyperthyroidism.

This clonotype has a count of ten or more. The genes are TRBV12-3 or TRBV12-4 and TRBJ2-3, with 12 bases identical to TRBD2. CDR3 size: 15 residues. The J segment lost 6 bases and the V segment lost 6 bases, leaving 7 bases of the junction unmatched. Here the CDR3 DNA reads TGTGCCAGCAGATCTAGCGGGAGGGCTTGGGATACGCAGTATTTT. This encodes CASRSSGRAWDTQYF.

Notes on this clonotype: A much larger clone lies one base from this, so it may be a read error. The chain is built from TRBV24-1 and TRBJ2-7; 7 positions agree with TRBD1. The CDR3 consists of 16 residues. The germline gives CDR1 KGHDR, CDR2 SFDVKD. Losses at the gene ends were 3 bases for V and 1 base for J; bases not matched to a gene: 8. The CDR3 spells CATSDQTETGSYEQYF. Here the CDR3 DNA reads TGTGCCACCAGTGATCAGACCGAGACAGGGTCCTACGAGCAGTACTTC.

This clonotype was observed at least ten times. The chain recombines TRBV12-3 or TRBV12-4 with TRBJ2-5; tentative D call: TRBD1 (6 bases). Trimming stripped 6 bases from V and 2 bases from J, with 19 bases between. CDR3 length: 16 amino acids. Written as DNA, the CDR3 is TGTGCCAGCAGCCCAGACACCTGGACAGCTCAAGAGACCCAGTACTTC. Its protein is CASSPDTWTAQETQYF.

This clonotype was picked up many times. The rearrangement uses TRBV29-1 and TRBJ2-7; D uncertain. The germline V gene has CDR1 SQVTM and CDR2 ANQGSEA. The V end lost 6 bases, the J end lost 4 bases, and 10 bases lay between the germline ends. The CDR3 loop spans 11 amino acids. The CDR3 spells CSVRVAYEQYF. The CDR3, as DNA: TGCAGCGTACGGGTTGCGTACGAGCAGTACTTC.

Remarks on this clonotype: One junction end does not reproduce the germline sequence, and a read error may be involved. V usage is TRBV7-2 and J usage is TRBJ2-5; perhaps D is TRBD1 or TRBD2 (5 bases each). Germline CDR1 SGHTA, CDR2 FQGNSA. The CDR3 runs 12 residues. This CDR3 reads CASSTGQEAQYF. DNA for the CDR3: TGTGCCAGCAGTACGGGGCAAGAGGCCCAGTACTTC.

The chain carries TRBV24-1 and TRBJ1-5; TRBD1 matches 8 bases. V lost 4 bases and J lost 1; bases outside the gene matches: 5. CDR1 and CDR2 from the germline V gene are KGHDR and SFDVKD. CDR3 length: 16 amino acids. CDR3 region: CATSDRDRPSNQPQHF. The CDR3 DNA sequence: TGTGCCACCAGTGACCGGGACAGGCCGAGCAATCAGCCCCAGCATTTT.

Ten or more counts support this clonotype. The chain joins TRBV11-3 to TRBJ2-5; 11 nucleotides agree with TRBD2. Losses at the gene ends were 5 bases for V and 3 bases for J; bases not matched to a gene: 5. There are 15 residues in the CDR3. Germline V gene sequence: CDR1 SGHNT, CDR2 YENEEA. The CDR3 loop is CASSTSGGREETQYF. The CDR3 DNA reads as TGTGCCAGCAGCACTAGCGGGGGAAGAGAAGAGACCCAGTACTTC. Looking up the rest from reference TRBV11-3 and TRBJ2-5 gives the full variable domain: EAGVVQSPRYKIIEKKQPVAFWCNPISGHNTLYWYLQNLGQGPELLIRYENEEAVDDSQLPKDRFSAERLKGVDSTLKIQPAELGDSAVYLCASSTSGGREETQYFGPGTRLLVL.

This clonotype was seen a handful of times. This clone may be a read error of a much larger clone one base away. V usage is TRBV20-1 and J usage is TRBJ1-4, with no clear D. This CDR3 comprises 13 residues. From germline, CDR1 is DFQATT and CDR2 SNEGSKA (reference sequence). Trimming removed 5 bases from V and 8 bases from J, with 15 bases in between. CDR3 DNA sequence: TGCAGTGCTGGGCCGGGATACCAAGAAAAACTGTTTTTT. It translates to CSAGPGYQEKLFF.

The chain is built from TRBV7-2 and TRBJ1-2; D not resolved. This CDR3 is 15 amino acids long. V lost 4 bases to trimming and J lost 8 bases, with 20 bases between them. Germline V gives CDR1 SGHTA, CDR2 FQGNSA. This CDR3 is CASSSRPGGLEGYTF. The CDR3 DNA reads TGTGCCAGCAGCTCGCGCCCAGGTGGCCTCGAAGGCTACACCTTC.